Each of the 31 T cell receptor beta chains below was sequenced from the same sample in a study of T cells after yellow fever vaccination. A single record per CDR3 protein comes from TCRdb applying MiXCR to the 5' RACE reads. The table records around 65,000 distinct CDR3 sequences, approximately 6.2% of them present only once. The input for sequencing was CD4+ T cells sorted from PBMCs, taken approximately 16 days after the first yellow fever vaccination. Every receptor here comes from a man between 18 and 29 years old who received the YFV17D yellow fever vaccine.

This clonotype was observed at least ten times. V is TRBV29-1 and J is TRBJ2-5; D might be TRBD1 or TRBD2, each matching 5 bases. V was clipped by 2 bases and J by 6 bases, with 10 bases between them. The CDR3 is made up of 12 amino acids. Germline CDR1 is SQVTM and CDR2 is ANQGSEA. CDR3 coding DNA: TGCAGCGTTGAACGGGGCGGGCAGACCCAGTACTTC. Its protein product is CSVERGGQTQYF.

This clonotype came up a few times. The chain recombines TRBV20-1 with TRBJ2-5, with D perhaps TRBD1 or TRBD2 (5 bases each). V lost 1 base and J lost 4, with 25 bases in between. The CDR3 runs to 18 residues. CDR1 and CDR2 (germline): DFQATT, SNEGSKA (reference sequence). The CDR3 loop reads CSARGRGVSRDVPETQYF. Here the CDR3 DNA reads TGCAGTGCTAGAGGCCGAGGGGTATCCCGCGACGTCCCAGAGACCCAGTACTTC.

This clonotype was seen many times. The chain combines TRBV5-1 with TRBJ2-3, with TRBD2 matching 11 bases. Germline CDR1 reads SGHRS; CDR2 reads YFSETQ. This CDR3 region has 16 residues. V lost 1 base, J lost 5 bases, and 6 bases stayed unmatched. The CDR3: CASSLNSGGALDTQYF. The CDR3 nucleotides read TGCGCCAGCAGCTTGAATAGCGGGGGGGCCCTAGATACGCAGTATTTT.

This clonotype was detected ten times or more. The chain has TRBV28 and TRBJ2-2; D unclear. The CDR3 is 12 amino acids. Germline CDR1 MDHEN, CDR2 SYDVKM. Trimming took 5 bases from V and 2 from J, leaving 3 bases between them. This chain's CDR3 is CASSLNTGELFF. CDR3 in DNA: TGTGCCAGCAGTCTAAACACCGGGGAGCTGTTTTTT.

This clonotype was found many times. The gene calls are TRBV19 and TRBJ1-6; 11 bases map to TRBD1. CDR3 size: 14 residues. CDR1 and CDR2 from the germline V gene are LNHDA and SQIVND (reference sequence). V lost 6 bases, J lost 7 bases, and 2 bases stayed unmatched. CDR3 protein: CASRRDRGNSPLHF. The CDR3 nucleotides are TGTGCCAGTAGGCGGGACAGGGGGAATTCACCCCTCCACTTT.

This clonotype occurred many times. CDR3 coding DNA: TGTGCCAGCAGCCCGATGGGGGGGATTGGGACTGAAGCTTTCTTT. It specifies CASSPMGGIGTEAFF. The gene calls are TRBV7-9 and TRBJ1-1, with a possible D match to TRBD1 (5 bases). This CDR3 contains 15 residues. CDR1 SEHNR and CDR2 FQNEAQ come from the germline V gene (reference sequence). V was cut by 5 bases and J by 5 bases, with 18 bases left in between.

The table lists this clonotype with many counts. The chain recombines TRBV7-2 with TRBJ2-7, with 7 nucleotides matching TRBD2. The germline CDR1 and CDR2 sequences are SGHTA and FQGNSA. The CDR3 contains 15 residues. V lost 1 base, J lost 3 bases, and 6 bases stayed unmatched. Here the CDR3 DNA reads TGTGCCAGCAGCTTAGGACCGGGGGAGGGCTACGAGCAGTACTTC. Protein product: CASSLGPGEGYEQYF.

This clonotype showed up many times. The J gene is TRBJ1-1, the V gene TRBV7-3, with 9 bases that match TRBD1. The CDR3 spans 15 residues. V was pared by 4 bases and J by 5 bases, with 8 bases of the junction left unmatched. Germline CDR1 is SGHTA and CDR2 is FQGTGA. For the CDR3, the DNA is TGTGCCAGCAGCTCGGACAGGGGATCGGTTACTGAAGCTTTCTTT. Its translation: CASSSDRGSVTEAFF.

This clonotype was seen at least ten times. J is TRBJ1-5 and V is TRBV20-1; D is perhaps TRBD1 (6 bases). The CDR3 length is 14 residues. Germline-derived CDR1 and CDR2 are DFQATT and SNEGSKA (reference sequence). The V end was cut by 1 base, the J end by 7 bases, with 14 bases between. CDR3 DNA: TGCAGTGCTAGAGTTGGGGGCCCCCGACAGCCCCAGCATTTT. Translated: CSARVGGPRQPQHF.

This clonotype was seen at least ten times. J is TRBJ2-5 and V is TRBV7-2; D is undetermined. V was clipped by 3 bases and J by 2 bases, with 10 bases between them. Germline V lookup: CDR1 SGHTA, CDR2 FQGNSA. This CDR3 has 14 amino acids. The CDR3 protein is CASSFQASQETQYF. The CDR3 nucleotides are TGTGCCAGCAGCTTCCAGGCTTCACAAGAGACCCAGTACTTC.

This clonotype appeared a few times. The chain carries TRBV10-1 and TRBJ2-7, with unresolved D. CDR3 length: 12 amino acids. Germline V lookup: CDR1 WNHNN, CDR2 SYGVQD (reference sequence). Between the trimmed V and J ends, which lost 0 bases and 2 bases, there was a span of 2 bases. The CDR3 DNA follows: TGCGCCAGCAGTGAGTCTCCCTACGAGCAGTACGTC. It encodes CASSESPYEQYV.

The CDR3 DNA sequence: TGTGCCAGCAGCTCCTGGACTAGCGGGGGAGTCACAGATACGCAGTATTTT. Its translation is CASSSWTSGGVTDTQYF. V is TRBV7-3 and J is TRBJ2-3; 13 bases are a match to TRBD2. The germline gives CDR1 SGHTA, CDR2 FQGTGA. V was pared by 4 bases and J by 2 bases, with 6 bases of the junction left unmatched. The CDR3 totals 17 residues.

This clonotype appeared many times. This chain connects TRBV14 to TRBJ2-7; D could derive from TRBD1 or TRBD2 (5 bases each). The ends were cut back, 4 bases at V and 11 bases at J, with 18 bases in the middle. The CDR3 spans 13 residues. CDR1 is SGHDN and CDR2 is FVKESK in the germline V gene. The CDR3 protein is CASSPSPGAGKYF. As DNA, the CDR3 is TGTGCCAGCAGCCCTAGCCCTGGGGCCGGGAAGTACTTC.

This clonotype was seen at least ten times. The chain joins TRBV6-2 or TRBV6-3 to TRBJ1-1, with 7 bases fitting TRBD1. Per the germline V gene, CDR1 is MNHEY and CDR2 is SVGEGT. CDR3 length: 14 amino acids. Unmatched junction bases numbered 5, after V lost 7 bases and J lost 0 bases. The CDR3, as DNA: TGTGCCAGCATCTGGACAGGAATGAACACTGAAGCTTTCTTT. Its translation: CASIWTGMNTEAFF.

This clonotype has at least ten counts. This sequence joins TRBV7-2 and TRBJ1-6, with D unclear. The CDR3 is 15 amino acids. Trimming took 4 bases from V and 15 from J, leaving 22 bases between them. Per the germline V gene, CDR1 is SGHTA and CDR2 is FQGNSA. CDR3 in amino acids: CASSSGVGRGRDLHF. The CDR3 coding sequence is TGTGCCAGCAGCTCGGGAGTTGGGCGCGGTAGGGACCTCCACTTT.

This clonotype appeared many times. The genes are TRBV6-5 and TRBJ2-1; D uncertain. The CDR3 covers 13 residues. The germline gives CDR1 MNHEY, CDR2 SVGAGI. Trimming took off 0 bases at V and 9 bases at J, with 9 bases between the two ends. The CDR3: CASSYSISGEQFF. CDR3 bases: TGTGCCAGCAGTTACTCCATTTCGGGTGAGCAGTTCTTC.

The chain links TRBV9 to TRBJ2-2; unclear D gene. CDR3 length: 16 amino acids. Trimming removed 0 bases from V and 2 bases from J, with 11 bases in between. Germline lookup yields CDR1 SGDLS and CDR2 YYNGEE. This CDR3 is CASSVGPLTNTGELFF. CDR3 in DNA: TGTGCCAGCAGCGTAGGCCCGTTGACTAACACCGGGGAGCTGTTTTTT.

This clonotype came up once. Since a much larger clone is just one base distant, this may be a read error. The chain carries TRBV20-1 and TRBJ2-5; perhaps TRBD1 as D (6 bases). CDR1 DFQATT and CDR2 SNEGSKA come from the germline V gene (reference sequence). CDR3 length: 15 amino acids. The CDR3, as DNA: TGCAGAGCGCTGGGCAACAGGGAGAACCAAGAGACCCAGTACTTC. It translates to CRALGNRENQETQYF.

This clonotype was detected ten times or more. This chain connects TRBV6-5 to TRBJ2-1; D is undetermined. V lost 4 bases and J 0 bases, leaving 10 bases between the germline ends. Germline assignment: CDR1 MNHEY and CDR2 SVGAGI. CDR3 length: 15 residues. The CDR3 region is CASSSTPSSYNEQFF. DNA for the CDR3: TGTGCCAGCAGTTCCACACCCTCCTCCTACAATGAGCAGTTCTTC.

This clonotype was observed many times. The chain uses TRBV7-2 and TRBJ2-7, with D tentatively TRBD1 (5 bases). This CDR3 has 15 residues. The V and J ends lost 1 base and 1 base respectively, with 11 bases between them. Germline V CDR1 and CDR2: SGHTA, FQGNSA. The CDR3 loop reads CASSLDWGRSYEQYV. CDR3 in DNA: TGTGCCAGCAGCTTAGATTGGGGCAGATCCTACGAGCAGTACGTC.

V usage is TRBV28 and J usage is TRBJ2-7; 8 nucleotides line up with TRBD1. This CDR3 has 14 amino acids. The junction had 6 bases not matched to a gene; V was cut back by 4 bases and J by 4 bases. CDR1 and CDR2 from the germline V gene are MDHEN and SYDVKM. The CDR3 bases are TGTGCCAGCAGTTATACAGGGGGAGATTACGAGCAGTACGTC. Protein product: CASSYTGGDYEQYV.

This clonotype was counted ten times or more. The chain couples TRBV7-2 to TRBJ1-1; D not resolved. This CDR3 has 13 residues. Deletions cut 5 bases from V and 4 bases from J, with 11 bases between. CDR1 is SGHTA, CDR2 FQGNSA, per germline. In DNA form, the CDR3 reads TGTGCCAGCAGCCGACCTGGTAGCACTGAAGCTTTCTTT. Its translation is CASSRPGSTEAFF.

V and J are TRBV18 and TRBJ2-5, with TRBD1 as a possible D gene (5 bases). Trimming removed 0 bases at V and 4 bases at J, with 12 bases between. The CDR3 is 15 amino acids. Germline CDR1 is KGHSH and CDR2 is LQKENI. The CDR3 DNA sequence: TGTGCCAGCTCACCACCGGCCAGGGCGGTAGAGACCCAGTACTTC. Its translation is CASSPPARAVETQYF.

In the case of this clonotype: A much larger clone lies a single base off, so this may be a read error. The chain recombines TRBV12-3 or TRBV12-4 with TRBJ2-1; 13 positions match TRBD2. With 5 bases clipped from V and 11 bases from J, the junction kept 12 bases outside the gene matches. The CDR3 sequence is 16 residues long. CDR3 sequence (DNA): TGTGCCAGCAGTCCAGGACTAGCGGGGGCCCAGGGTCAGCAGTTCTTC. The encoded protein is CASSPGLAGAQGQQFF.

In this sample, this clonotype turned up many times. This sequence joins TRBV7-2 and TRBJ2-1; 16 bases agree with TRBD2. This CDR3 is built from 16 residues. Germline CDR1 reads SGHTA; CDR2 reads FQGNSA. V dropped 5 bases and J dropped 14; count of bases not matched to a gene: 12. CDR3 DNA: TGTGCCAGCAGCCCCGTGGGGACTAGCGGGGGGGCCACGGAGTTCTTC. This translates into CASSPVGTSGGATEFF. Variable domain in full (rest from reference TRBV7-2 and TRBJ2-1): GAGVSQSPSNKVTEKGKDVELRCDPISGHTALYWYRQSLGQGLEFLIYFQGNSAPDKSGLPSDRFSAERTGGSVSTLTIQRTQQEDSAVYLCASSPVGTSGGATEFFGPGTRLTVL.

This clonotype was seen more than once but under ten times. The rearrangement links TRBV20-1 to TRBJ1-2, with 8 positions matching TRBD1. There are 14 residues in the CDR3. Germline CDR1 reads DFQATT; CDR2 reads SNEGSKA (reference sequence). Germline trimming cut 1 base from V and 2 bases from J; bases unmatched to any gene: 3. The CDR3 DNA follows: TGCAGTGCTAGAGGGACAGGGCTAAACTATGGCTACACCTTC. It yields the protein CSARGTGLNYGYTF.

This clonotype was detected ten times or more. The germline gene is not matched at one end of the junction; a read error may be the cause. The V call is TRBV25-1, the J call TRBJ2-5; maybe TRBD1 (6 bases). CDR1 is MGHDK and CDR2 is SYGVNS in the germline V gene. The CDR3 is 13 residues long. CDR3 protein: CASSEGVRDTENF. CDR3 coding DNA: TGTGCCAGCAGTGAAGGCGTCCGGGACACTGAAAACTTC.

This clonotype has at least ten counts. This sequence joins TRBV7-9 and TRBJ2-2, with D perhaps matching TRBD1 (5 bases). Trimming took off 8 bases at V and 2 bases at J, with 12 bases between the two ends. The CDR3 consists of 14 residues. Germline CDR1 reads SEHNR; CDR2 reads FQNEAQ (reference sequence). CDR3 nucleotides: TGTGCCAGCTTCCCAGACAGTAACACCGGGGAGCTGTTTTTT. Its protein product is CASFPDSNTGELFF. Together with reference TRBV7-9 and TRBJ2-2, the CDR3 gives the full variable domain: DTGVSQNPRHKITKRGQNVTFRCDPISEHNRLYWYRQTLGQGPEFLTYFQNEAQLEKSRLLSDRFSAERPKGSFSTLEIQRTEQGDSAMYLCASFPDSNTGELFFGEGSRLTVL.

This clonotype came up many times. The V and J genes are TRBV7-9 and TRBJ1-2, with unresolved D. Germline CDR1 SEHNR, CDR2 FQNEAQ (reference sequence). CDR3 length: 13 residues. With 1 base removed from V and 3 bases from J, the gap between germline ends came to 6 bases. The CDR3: CASSLGGDYGYTF. CDR3 bases: TGTGCCAGCAGCTTAGGAGGAGACTATGGCTACACCTTC.

In this sample, this clonotype turned up many times. This chain connects TRBV20-1 to TRBJ1-1, with TRBD1 as a possible D gene (5 bases). V was trimmed by 4 bases and J by 3 bases, leaving 9 bases between them. This CDR3 region has 12 residues. The germline V gene has CDR1 DFQATT and CDR2 SNEGSKA (reference sequence). The CDR3 here is CSATDRDTEAFF. CDR3 coding DNA: TGCAGTGCTACCGACAGAGACACTGAAGCTTTCTTT.

This clonotype was seen at least ten times. The V call is TRBV6-5, the J call TRBJ1-2; a possible D gene is TRBD1 (5 bases). CDR1 is MNHEY and CDR2 is SVGAGI in the germline V gene. The CDR3 sequence is 16 residues long. V shed 0 bases and J shed 8 bases, with 19 bases lying between them. The DNA of the CDR3 is TGTGCCAGCAGTTACTCGATGAGGGGAGCATGGTCGGGCTACACCTTC. This translates into CASSYSMRGAWSGYTF.